This paragraph covers one TCR beta chain sequence. The antigen remains unidentified. Adult Caucasians living in Nashville, Tennessee made up all of the donors. Clones were read by immunoSEQ multiplex PCR, and TCRdb kept only the in-frame ones, dropping some. Of about 1.5 million clones detected, under 99% appear once; the ten largest clones hold approximately 0.45%. The germline V gene encodes CDR1 SGHAT and CDR2 FQNNGV. Trimming stripped 2 bases from V and 5 bases from J, with 18 bases between. This CDR3 comprises 16 residues. This specimen belongs to a study of shared clonotypes between healthy human individuals. Study-level results: Naive CD4 clonotypes overlapped across a handful of donors at roughly 5.1%.

The receptor comes from a man aged 25 to 40 in good health. Sequenced input: naive CD4+ T cells sorted from blood. Subset in this sample: CD45RA+ positively selected. The chain combines TRBV11-2 with TRBJ1-1, with D possibly being TRBD1 (6 bases). This CDR3 reads CASSLSQGGVRTEAFF. The CDR3 DNA sequence: TGTGCCAGCAGCTTATCACAGGGTGGTGTTAGAACTGAAGCTTTCTTT.